The T cell receptor beta chain described here comes from a study of CD8+CD57+ T cells in acquired aplastic anemia (dated 2018 in TCRdb). In the study overall: A mean of approximately 3 ug of DNA, ranging from 0.2 to 27.4 ug, was extracted from sorted CD4+ and CD8+ cells. Healthy donor samples averaged approximately 10 million reads for CD4+ and roughly 11 million for CD8+ cells.

As to this clonotype: The specificity of this receptor is unknown. Within one base of it there is no much larger clone, and no base qualities were kept.

Looking up the germline V gene yields CDR1 SNHLY and CDR2 FYNNEI. The trim is 6 bases for V and 3 bases for J, with a gap of 13 bases between the germline ends. The CDR3, from cysteine to phenylalanine, totals 14 residues. Of the read, only the CDR3 DNA is kept; its 42 bases are in frame from base 1. Genomic DNA was used as template for profiling of TCR beta VDJ combinations and CDR3 sequences. An Illumina HiSeq 2000 was the platform used for TCR repertoire sequencing. Per the original workflow: TRBV/TRBJ rearrangement plots, CDR3 size and DJ length profiles, and Simpson's diversity index were used to evaluate the repertoires. The immunodominant clone was defined as the most abundant DNA sequence in deep sequencing data. CDR3 amino acid sequences were screened for sharing across subjects and compared with published repertoires and the VDJdb database. The raw public reads went through TCRdb reprocessing: fastp at Q25, MiXCR clone calling, in-frame beta chains kept. Each CDR3 protein appears once, grouped with its most common genes and DNA. What appears here as the V and J calls and clone size reflects TCRdb's work, not the paper's. A total of around 140,000 distinct CDR3 sequences appear in this sample, 41% of them only once. Roughly 8.1% of the sample is taken by the ten largest.

Paper-wide results and their limitations: Although roughly 30 CD8+ CDR3 sequences were shared by patients and controls, these sequences appeared highly expressed in patients and within the immunodominant clones of patients. CD8+ Simpson's diversity did not differ significantly between patients and healthy controls (P=0.060).

TCR repertoires of sorted CD4+ and CD8+ blood T cells from severe aplastic anemia patients and healthy subjects were deep-sequenced in the study. Ficoll-Paque density gradient centrifugation was used to isolate peripheral blood mononuclear cells. Before DNA extraction, CD4+ and CD8+ T cells were sorted by FACS or by magnetic beads. The specimen was sorted CD4+, CD8+, or CD8+CD57+ T cells (not recorded which) from PBMCs. The sequence joins TRBV2 to TRBJ2-3, with TRBD1 as a weak D call on 5 bases. This sequence was found in a human donor in good health, serving as a control. The bases read TGTGCCAGCAGCATATTCCAGGGAACAGATACGCAGTATTTT. The encoded protein is CASSIFQGTDTQYF.